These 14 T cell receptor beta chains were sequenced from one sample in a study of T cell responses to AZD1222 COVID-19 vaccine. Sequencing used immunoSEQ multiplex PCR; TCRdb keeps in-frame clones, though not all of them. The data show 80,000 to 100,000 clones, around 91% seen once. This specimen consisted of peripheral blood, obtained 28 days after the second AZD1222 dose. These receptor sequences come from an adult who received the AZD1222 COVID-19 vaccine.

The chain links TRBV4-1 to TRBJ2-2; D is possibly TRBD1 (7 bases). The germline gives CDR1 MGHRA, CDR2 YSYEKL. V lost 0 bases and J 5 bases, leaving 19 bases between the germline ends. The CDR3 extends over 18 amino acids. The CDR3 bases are TGCGCCAGCAGCCAAGAAAGTACTTCAGGGGGGTGGACCGGGGAGCTGTTTTTT. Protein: CASSQESTSGGWTGELFF.

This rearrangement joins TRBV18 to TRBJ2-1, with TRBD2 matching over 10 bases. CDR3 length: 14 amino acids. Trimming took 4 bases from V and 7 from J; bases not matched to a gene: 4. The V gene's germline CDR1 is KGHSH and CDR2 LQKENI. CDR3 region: CASSRSGGANEQFF. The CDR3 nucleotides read TGTGCCAGCTCACGCAGCGGGGGGGCGAATGAGCAGTTCTTC.

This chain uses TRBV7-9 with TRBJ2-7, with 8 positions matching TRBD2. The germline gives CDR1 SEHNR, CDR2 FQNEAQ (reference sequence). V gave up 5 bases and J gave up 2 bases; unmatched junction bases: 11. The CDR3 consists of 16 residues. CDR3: CASSPTPGGPTYEQYF. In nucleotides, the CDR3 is TGTGCCAGCAGCCCAACCCCGGGAGGGCCGACCTACGAGCAGTACTTC.

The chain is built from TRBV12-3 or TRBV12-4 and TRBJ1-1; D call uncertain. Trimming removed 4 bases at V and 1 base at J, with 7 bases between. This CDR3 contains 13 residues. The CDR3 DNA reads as TGTGCCAGCAGTTCCCACCCGAACACTGAAGCTTTCTTT. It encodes CASSSHPNTEAFF.

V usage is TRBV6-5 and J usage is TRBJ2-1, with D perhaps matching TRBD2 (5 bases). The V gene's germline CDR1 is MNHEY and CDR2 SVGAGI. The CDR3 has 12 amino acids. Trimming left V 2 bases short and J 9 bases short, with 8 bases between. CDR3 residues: CASSYAGGEQFF. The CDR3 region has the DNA TGTGCCAGCAGTTACGCGGGCGGTGAGCAGTTCTTC.

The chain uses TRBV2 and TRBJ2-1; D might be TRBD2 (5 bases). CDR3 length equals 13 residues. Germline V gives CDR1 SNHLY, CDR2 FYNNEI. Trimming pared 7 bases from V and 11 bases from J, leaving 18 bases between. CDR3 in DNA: TGTGCCAGCAATCCCCTCCGGGGAGATCAGCAGTTCTTC. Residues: CASNPLRGDQQFF.

CDR3 sequence: CASSEQGPNYGYTF. The DNA for the CDR3 is TGTGCCAGCAGTGAACAGGGTCCCAACTATGGCTACACCTTC. This chain links TRBV2 with TRBJ1-2, with D possibly TRBD1 on 5 matching bases. CDR1 SNHLY and CDR2 FYNNEI come from the germline V gene. The CDR3 consists of 14 residues. Between the trimmed V and J ends, which lost 2 bases and 2 bases, there was a span of 9 bases.

The CDR3 DNA follows: TGTGCCAGCAGTGGCCCAGGAGGGGGGCAAGAGACCCAGTACTTC. Its translation is CASSGPGGGQETQYF. The V call is TRBV2, the J call TRBJ2-5; D tentatively reads TRBD1 or TRBD2 (6 bases each). Trimming took 4 bases from V and 2 from J, leaving 14 bases between them. Germline assignment: CDR1 SNHLY and CDR2 FYNNEI. This CDR3 is built from 15 residues.

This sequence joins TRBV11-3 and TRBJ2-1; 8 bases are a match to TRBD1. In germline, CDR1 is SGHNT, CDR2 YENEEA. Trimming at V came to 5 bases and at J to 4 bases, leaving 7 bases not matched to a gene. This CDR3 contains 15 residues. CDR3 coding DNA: TGTGCCAGCAGCCAAGGACAGGGCAGGTACAATGAGCAGTTCTTC. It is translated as CASSQGQGRYNEQFF.

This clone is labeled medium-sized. This CDR3 reads CASSPVGRVGVYEQYF. The CDR3 DNA is TGTGCCAGCAGCCCAGTCGGGCGGGTCGGGGTATACGAGCAGTACTTC. The chain joins TRBV11-2 to TRBJ2-7; possible D gene TRBD2, 5 bases. The CDR3 has 16 amino acids. The V and J ends lost 5 bases and 4 bases respectively, with 21 bases between them. Germline V gives CDR1 SGHAT, CDR2 FQNNGV.

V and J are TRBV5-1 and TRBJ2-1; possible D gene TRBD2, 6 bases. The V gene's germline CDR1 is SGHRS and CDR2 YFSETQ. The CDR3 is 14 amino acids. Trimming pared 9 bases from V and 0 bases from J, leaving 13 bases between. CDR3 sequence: CATTDGGSYNEQFF. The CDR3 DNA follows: TGCGCCACCACAGACGGGGGCTCCTACAATGAGCAGTTCTTC.

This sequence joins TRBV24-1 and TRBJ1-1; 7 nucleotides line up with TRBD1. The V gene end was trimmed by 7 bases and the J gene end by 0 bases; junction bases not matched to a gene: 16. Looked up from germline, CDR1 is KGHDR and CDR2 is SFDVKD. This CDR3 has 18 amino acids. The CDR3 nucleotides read TGTGCCACCAGAGAACAGGGGCCGTGCGATATAATGAACACTGAAGCTTTCTTT. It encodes CATREQGPCDIMNTEAFF.

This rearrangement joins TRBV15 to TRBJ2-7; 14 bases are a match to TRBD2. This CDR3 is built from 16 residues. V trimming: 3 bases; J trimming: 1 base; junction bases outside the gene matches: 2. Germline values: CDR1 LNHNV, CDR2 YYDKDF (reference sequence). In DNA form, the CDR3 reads TGTGCCACCAGCAGGGGGACTAGCGGGAGTTCCTACGAGCAGTACTTC. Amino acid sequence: CATSRGTSGSSYEQYF. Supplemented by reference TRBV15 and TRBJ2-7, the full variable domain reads DAMVIQNPRYQVTQFGKPVTLSCSQTLNHNVMYWYQQKSSQAPKLLFHYYDKDFNNEADTPDNFQSRRPNTSFCFLDIRSPGLGDTAMYLCATSRGTSGSSYEQYFGPGTRLTVT.

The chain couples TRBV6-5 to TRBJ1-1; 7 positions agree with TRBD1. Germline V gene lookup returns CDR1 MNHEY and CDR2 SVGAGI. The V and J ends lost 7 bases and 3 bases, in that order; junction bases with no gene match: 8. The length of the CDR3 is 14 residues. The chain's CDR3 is CASTSTGWDTEAFF. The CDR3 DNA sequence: TGTGCCAGCACCTCGACAGGGTGGGACACTGAAGCTTTCTTT.